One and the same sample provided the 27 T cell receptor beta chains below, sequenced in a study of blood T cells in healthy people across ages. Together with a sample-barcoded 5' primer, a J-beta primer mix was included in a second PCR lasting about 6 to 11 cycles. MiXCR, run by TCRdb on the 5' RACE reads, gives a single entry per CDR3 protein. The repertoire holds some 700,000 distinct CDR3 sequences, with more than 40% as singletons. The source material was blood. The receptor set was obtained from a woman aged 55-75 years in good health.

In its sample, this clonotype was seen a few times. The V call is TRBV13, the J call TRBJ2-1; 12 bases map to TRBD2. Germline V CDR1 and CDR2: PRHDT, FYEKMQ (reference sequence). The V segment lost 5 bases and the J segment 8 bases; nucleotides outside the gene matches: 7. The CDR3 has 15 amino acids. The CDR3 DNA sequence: TGTGCCAGCAGCCTCCTAGCGGGAGGGGGAGATGAGCAGTTCTTC. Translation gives CASSLLAGGGDEQFF. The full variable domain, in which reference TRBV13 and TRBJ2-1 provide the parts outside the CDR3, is AAGVIQSPRHLIKEKRETATLKCYPIPRHDTVYWYQQGPGQDPQFLISFYEKMQSDKGSIPDRFSAQQFSDYHSELNMSSLELGDSALYFCASSLLAGGGDEQFFGPGTRLTVL.

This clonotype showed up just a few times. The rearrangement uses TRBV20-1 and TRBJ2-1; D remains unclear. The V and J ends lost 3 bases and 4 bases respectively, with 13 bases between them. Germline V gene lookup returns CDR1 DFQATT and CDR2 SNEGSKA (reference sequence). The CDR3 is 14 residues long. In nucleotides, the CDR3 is TGCAGTGCTAGTCCCGCCATAGGGTACAATGAGCAGTTCTTC. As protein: CSASPAIGYNEQFF.

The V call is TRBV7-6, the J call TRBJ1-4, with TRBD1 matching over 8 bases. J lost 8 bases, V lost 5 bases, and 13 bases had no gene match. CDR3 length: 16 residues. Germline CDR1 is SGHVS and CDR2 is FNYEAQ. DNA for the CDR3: TGTGCCAGCAGCAAAAACAGGGGGAGAGTTTCGGAAAAACTGTTTTTT. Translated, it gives CASSKNRGRVSEKLFF.

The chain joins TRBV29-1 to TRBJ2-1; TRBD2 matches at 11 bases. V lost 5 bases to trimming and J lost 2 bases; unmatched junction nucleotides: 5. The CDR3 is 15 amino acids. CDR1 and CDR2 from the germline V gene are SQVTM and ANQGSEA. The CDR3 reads CSVPPGLAAYNEQFF. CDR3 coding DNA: TGCAGCGTTCCCCCGGGACTAGCGGCCTACAATGAGCAGTTCTTC.

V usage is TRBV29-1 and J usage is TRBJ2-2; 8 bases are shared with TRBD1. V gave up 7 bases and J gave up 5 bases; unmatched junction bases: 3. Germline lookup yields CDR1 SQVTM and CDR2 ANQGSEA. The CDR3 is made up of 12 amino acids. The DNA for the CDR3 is TGCAGCGCCGGACAGGGAACCGGGGAGCTGTTTTTT. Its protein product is CSAGQGTGELFF.

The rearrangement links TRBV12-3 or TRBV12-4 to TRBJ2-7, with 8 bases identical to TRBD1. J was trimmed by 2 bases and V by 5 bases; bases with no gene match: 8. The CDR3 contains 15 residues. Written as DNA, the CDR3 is TGTGCCAGCAGTCGGTCCGGGACAGGCCCCTACGAGCAGTACTTC. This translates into CASSRSGTGPYEQYF.

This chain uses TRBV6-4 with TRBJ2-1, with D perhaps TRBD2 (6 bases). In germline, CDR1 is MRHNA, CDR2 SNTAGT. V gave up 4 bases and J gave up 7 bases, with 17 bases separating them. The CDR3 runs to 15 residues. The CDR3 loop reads CASSVRAEGRNEQFF. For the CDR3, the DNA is TGTGCCAGCAGTGTTCGAGCGGAGGGGAGGAATGAGCAGTTCTTC.

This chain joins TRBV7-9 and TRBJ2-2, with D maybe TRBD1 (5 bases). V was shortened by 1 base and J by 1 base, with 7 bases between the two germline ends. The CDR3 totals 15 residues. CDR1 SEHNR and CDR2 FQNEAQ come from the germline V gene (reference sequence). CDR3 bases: TGTGCCAGCAGCTTAGAGCAGGGGAACACCGGGGAGCTGTTTTTT. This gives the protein CASSLEQGNTGELFF.

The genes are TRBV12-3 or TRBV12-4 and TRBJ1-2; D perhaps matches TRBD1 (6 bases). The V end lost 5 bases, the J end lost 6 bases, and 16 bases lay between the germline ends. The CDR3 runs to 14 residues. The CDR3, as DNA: TGTGCCAGCAGTCCTAAACAGGGCATCCATGGCTACACCTTC. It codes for CASSPKQGIHGYTF.

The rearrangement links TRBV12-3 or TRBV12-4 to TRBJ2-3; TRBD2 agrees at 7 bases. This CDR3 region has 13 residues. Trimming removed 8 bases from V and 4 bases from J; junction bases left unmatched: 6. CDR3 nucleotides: TGTGCCAGCCTCGGGAGGAGGGCAGATACGCAGTATTTT. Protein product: CASLGRRADTQYF.

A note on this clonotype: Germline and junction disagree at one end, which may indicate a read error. The CDR3, as DNA: TGTGCCAGCAGTGAAGGTCAGCCCAAATCCTACAGTGAGCAGTTCTTC. Amino acids: CASSEGQPKSYSEQFF. V and J are TRBV6-1 and TRBJ2-1, with no clear D. The CDR3 is 16 residues long. Germline V lookup: CDR1 MNHNS, CDR2 SASEGT.

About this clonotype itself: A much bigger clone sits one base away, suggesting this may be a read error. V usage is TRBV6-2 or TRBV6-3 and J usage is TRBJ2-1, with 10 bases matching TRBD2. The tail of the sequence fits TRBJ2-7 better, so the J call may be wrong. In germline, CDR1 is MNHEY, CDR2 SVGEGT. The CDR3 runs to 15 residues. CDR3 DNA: TGTGCCAGCAGAACAAGCGGGGGGGCCGATAAAGAGCAGTACTTC. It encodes CASRTSGGADKEQYF.

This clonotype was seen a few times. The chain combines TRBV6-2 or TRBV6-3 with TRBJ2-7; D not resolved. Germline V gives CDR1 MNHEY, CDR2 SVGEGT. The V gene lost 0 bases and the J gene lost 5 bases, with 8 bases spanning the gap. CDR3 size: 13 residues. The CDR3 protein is CASSYSAPNEQYF. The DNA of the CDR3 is TGTGCCAGCAGTTACTCGGCCCCGAACGAGCAGTACTTC.

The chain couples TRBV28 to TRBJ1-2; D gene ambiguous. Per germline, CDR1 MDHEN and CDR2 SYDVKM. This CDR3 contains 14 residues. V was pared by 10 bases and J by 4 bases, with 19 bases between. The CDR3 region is CATTLGTLGYGYTF. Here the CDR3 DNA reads TGTGCCACCACCTTAGGAACATTGGGCTATGGCTACACCTTC.

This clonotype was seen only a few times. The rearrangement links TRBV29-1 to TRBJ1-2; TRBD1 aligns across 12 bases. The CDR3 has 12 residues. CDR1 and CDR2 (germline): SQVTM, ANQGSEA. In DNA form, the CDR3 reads TGCGTTCAAGGGACAGGGGGCGATGGCTACACCTTC. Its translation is CVQGTGGDGYTF.

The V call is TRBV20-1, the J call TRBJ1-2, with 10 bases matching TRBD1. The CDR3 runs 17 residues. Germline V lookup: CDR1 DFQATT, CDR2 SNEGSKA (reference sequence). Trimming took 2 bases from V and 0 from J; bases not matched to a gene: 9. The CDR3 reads CSARSGTGAVANYGYTF. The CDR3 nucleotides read TGCAGTGCTAGATCCGGGACAGGGGCCGTAGCTAACTATGGCTACACCTTC.

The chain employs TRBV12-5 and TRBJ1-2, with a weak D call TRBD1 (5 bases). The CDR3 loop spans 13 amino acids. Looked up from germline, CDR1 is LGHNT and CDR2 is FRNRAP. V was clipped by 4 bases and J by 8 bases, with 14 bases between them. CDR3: CASGYGDSGGYTF. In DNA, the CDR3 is TGTGCTAGTGGTTACGGCGACAGTGGGGGCTACACCTTC.

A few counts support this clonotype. The CDR3 sequence is CASRSRGYNEQFF. For the CDR3, the DNA is TGCGCCAGCAGATCCAGGGGGTACAATGAGCAGTTCTTC. This chain links TRBV5-1 with TRBJ2-1, with 7 bases fitting TRBD1. In germline, CDR1 is SGHRS, CDR2 YFSETQ. The J segment lost 4 bases and the V segment lost 5 bases, leaving 3 bases of the junction unmatched. The CDR3 has 13 residues. Using reference TRBV5-1 and TRBJ2-1 for the parts outside the CDR3, the full variable domain is KAGVTQTPRYLIKTRGQQVTLSCSPISGHRSVSWYQQTPGQGLQFLFEYFSETQRNKGNFPGRFSGRQFSNSRSEMNVSTLELGDSALYLCASRSRGYNEQFFGPGTRLTVL.

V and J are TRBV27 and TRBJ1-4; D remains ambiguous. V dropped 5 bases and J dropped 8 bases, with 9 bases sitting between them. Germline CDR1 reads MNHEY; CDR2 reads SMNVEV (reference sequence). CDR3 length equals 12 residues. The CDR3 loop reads CASSPPSEKLFF. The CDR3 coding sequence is TGTGCCAGCAGTCCCCCGTCGGAAAAACTGTTTTTT.

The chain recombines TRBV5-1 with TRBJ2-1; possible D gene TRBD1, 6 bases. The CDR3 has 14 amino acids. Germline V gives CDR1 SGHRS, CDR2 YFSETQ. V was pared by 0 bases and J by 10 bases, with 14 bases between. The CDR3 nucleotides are TGCGCCAGCAGCTTGGGGACAGCCACCTGGGAGCAGTTCTTC. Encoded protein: CASSLGTATWEQFF.

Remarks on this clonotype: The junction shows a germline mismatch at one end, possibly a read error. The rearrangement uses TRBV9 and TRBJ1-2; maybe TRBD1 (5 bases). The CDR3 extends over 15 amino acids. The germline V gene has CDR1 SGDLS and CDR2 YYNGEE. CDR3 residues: CACSVQELGGLDYTF. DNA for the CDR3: TGTGCCTGCAGCGTACAGGAATTAGGCGGTCTGGACTACACCTTC. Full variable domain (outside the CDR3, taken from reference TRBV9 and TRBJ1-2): DSGVTQTPKHLITATGQRVTLRCSPRSGDLSVYWYQQSLDQGLQFLIQYYNGEERAKGNILERFSAQQFPDLHSELNLSSLELGDSALYFCACSVQELGGLDYTFGSGTRLTVV.

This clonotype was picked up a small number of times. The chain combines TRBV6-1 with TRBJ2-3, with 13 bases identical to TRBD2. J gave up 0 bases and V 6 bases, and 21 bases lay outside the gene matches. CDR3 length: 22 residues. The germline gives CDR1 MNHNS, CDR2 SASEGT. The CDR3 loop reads CASSLKGAKTSGRRGSTDTQYF. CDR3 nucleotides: TGTGCCAGCAGCCTAAAGGGGGCTAAGACTAGCGGGAGGAGGGGGAGCACAGATACGCAGTATTTT.

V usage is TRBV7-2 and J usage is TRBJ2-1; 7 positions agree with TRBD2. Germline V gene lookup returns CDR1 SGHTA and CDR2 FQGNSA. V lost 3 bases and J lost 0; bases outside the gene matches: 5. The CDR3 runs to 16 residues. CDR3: CTSSFPGGSSYNEQFF. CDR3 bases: TGTACCAGCAGCTTCCCCGGGGGGAGCTCCTACAATGAGCAGTTCTTC.

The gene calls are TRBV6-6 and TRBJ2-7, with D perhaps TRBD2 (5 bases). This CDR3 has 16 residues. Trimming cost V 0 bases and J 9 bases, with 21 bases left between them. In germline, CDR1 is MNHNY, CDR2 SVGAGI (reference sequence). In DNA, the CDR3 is TGTGCCAGCAGTTACTCGGTGTTCTTGCCCGAGAGCGGGCAGTACTTC. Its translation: CASSYSVFLPESGQYF.

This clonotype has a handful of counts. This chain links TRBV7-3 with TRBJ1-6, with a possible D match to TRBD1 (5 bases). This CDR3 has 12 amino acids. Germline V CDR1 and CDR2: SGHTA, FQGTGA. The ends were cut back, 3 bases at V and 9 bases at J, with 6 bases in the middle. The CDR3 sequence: CASSFQGSPLHF. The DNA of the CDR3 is TGTGCCAGCAGCTTTCAGGGTTCACCCCTCCACTTT.

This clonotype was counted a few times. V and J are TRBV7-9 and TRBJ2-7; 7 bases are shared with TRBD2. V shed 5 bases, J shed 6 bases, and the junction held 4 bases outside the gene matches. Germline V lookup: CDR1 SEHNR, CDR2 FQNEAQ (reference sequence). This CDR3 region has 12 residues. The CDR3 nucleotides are TGTGCCAGCAGCCGGGAGGCAGGCGAGCAGTACTTC. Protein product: CASSREAGEQYF.

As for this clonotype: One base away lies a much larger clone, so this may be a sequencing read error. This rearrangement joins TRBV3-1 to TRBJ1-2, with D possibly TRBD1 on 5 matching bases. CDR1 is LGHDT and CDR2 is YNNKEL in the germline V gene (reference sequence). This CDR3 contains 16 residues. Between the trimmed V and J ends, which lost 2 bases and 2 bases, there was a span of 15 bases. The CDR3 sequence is CASSQIATAQNYGYTF. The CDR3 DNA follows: TGTGCCAGCAGCCAAATTGCGACAGCCCAAAACTATGGCTACACCTTC.